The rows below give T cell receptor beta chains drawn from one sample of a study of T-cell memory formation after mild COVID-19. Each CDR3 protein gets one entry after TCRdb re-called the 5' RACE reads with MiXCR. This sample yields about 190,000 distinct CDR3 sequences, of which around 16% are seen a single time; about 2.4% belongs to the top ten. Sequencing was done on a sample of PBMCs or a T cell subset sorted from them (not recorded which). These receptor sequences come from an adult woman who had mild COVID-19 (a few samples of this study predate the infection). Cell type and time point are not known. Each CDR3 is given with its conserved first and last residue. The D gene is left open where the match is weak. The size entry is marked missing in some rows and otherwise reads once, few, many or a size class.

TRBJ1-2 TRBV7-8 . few TGTGCCAGCAGCTTAGAGTTTCCTCGACAGCACTATGGCTACACCTTC CASSLEFPRQHYGYTF
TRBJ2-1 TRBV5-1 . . TGCGCCAGCAGCTTGGATGGCGGTAACAATGAGCAGTTCTTC CASSLDGGNNEQFF
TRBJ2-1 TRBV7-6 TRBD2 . TGTGCCAGCAGCTTAGCGGTAGCGGGAACAAATAATGAGCAGTTCTTC CASSLAVAGTNNEQFF
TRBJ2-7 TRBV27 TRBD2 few TGTGCCAGCAGGAGAAATCAGCGGGAGCTCCTCTACGAGCAGTACTTC CASRRNQRELLYEQYF
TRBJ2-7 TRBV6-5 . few TGTGCCAGCAGATATCAGCACACTCAGGTCAACGAGCAGTACTTC CASRYQHTQVNEQYF
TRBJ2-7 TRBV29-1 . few TGCAGCGTTGTGCTTGCCGTGGGATCCTACGAGCAGTACTTC CSVVLAVGSYEQYF
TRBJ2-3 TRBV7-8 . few TGTGCCAGCAGCCGCACGGGACGGTCAGATACGCAGTATTTT CASSRTGRSDTQYF
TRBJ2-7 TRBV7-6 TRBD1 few TGTGCCAGCAGCTCGGACAGGGTTCCCTCTCGGGAGCAGTACTTC CASSSDRVPSREQYF
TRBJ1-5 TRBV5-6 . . TGTGCCAGCAGCTTGTATGGGAATCAGCCCCAGCATTTT CASSLYGNQPQHF
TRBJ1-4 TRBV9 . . TGTGCCAGCAGCGTAGTTGAAAAACTGTTTTTT CASSVVEKLFF
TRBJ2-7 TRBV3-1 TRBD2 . TGTGCCAGCAGCCAAGGGACTAGCGGGATCCACGAGCAGTACTTC CASSQGTSGIHEQYF
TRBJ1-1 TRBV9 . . TGTGCCAGCAGCGCGGGTGGGACCCACTCCACTGAAGCTTTCTTT CASSAGGTHSTEAFF
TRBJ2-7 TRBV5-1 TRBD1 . TGCGCCAGCAGCCCTGGACAGGGAATGGGGTCCTACGAGCAGTACTTC CASSPGQGMGSYEQYF
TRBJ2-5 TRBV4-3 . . TGCGCCAGCAGCCAAGGGGAGTGGGGGACCCAGTACTTC CASSQGEWGTQYF
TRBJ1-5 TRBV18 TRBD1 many TGTGCCAGCTCAGCCACAGGGGACAGCAATCAGCCCCAGCATTTT CASSATGDSNQPQHF
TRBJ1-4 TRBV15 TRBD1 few TGTGCCACCAGGCCGTATCAACAGGGGGAGGGTGAAAAACTGTTTTTT CATRPYQQGEGEKLFF
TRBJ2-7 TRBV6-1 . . TGTGCCAGCAGTGACCAGGGACCCTACGAGCAGTACTTC CASSDQGPYEQYF
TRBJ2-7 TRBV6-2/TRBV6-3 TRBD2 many TGTGCCACCTATAGCGGGAGCTTATCGGCCGAGCAGTACTTC CATYSGSLSAEQYF
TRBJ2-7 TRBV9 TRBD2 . TGTGCCAGCAGCACTAGCGGGGGGGCCTCCGAGCAGTACTTC CASSTSGGASEQYF
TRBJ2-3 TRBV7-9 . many TGTGCCAGCAGCACCCGATCTAGAGTCCCCACAGATACGCAGTATTTT CASSTRSRVPTDTQYF
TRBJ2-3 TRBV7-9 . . TGTGCCAGCAGCTTAGAAGTCTCCGGTACGCAGTATTTT CASSLEVSGTQYF